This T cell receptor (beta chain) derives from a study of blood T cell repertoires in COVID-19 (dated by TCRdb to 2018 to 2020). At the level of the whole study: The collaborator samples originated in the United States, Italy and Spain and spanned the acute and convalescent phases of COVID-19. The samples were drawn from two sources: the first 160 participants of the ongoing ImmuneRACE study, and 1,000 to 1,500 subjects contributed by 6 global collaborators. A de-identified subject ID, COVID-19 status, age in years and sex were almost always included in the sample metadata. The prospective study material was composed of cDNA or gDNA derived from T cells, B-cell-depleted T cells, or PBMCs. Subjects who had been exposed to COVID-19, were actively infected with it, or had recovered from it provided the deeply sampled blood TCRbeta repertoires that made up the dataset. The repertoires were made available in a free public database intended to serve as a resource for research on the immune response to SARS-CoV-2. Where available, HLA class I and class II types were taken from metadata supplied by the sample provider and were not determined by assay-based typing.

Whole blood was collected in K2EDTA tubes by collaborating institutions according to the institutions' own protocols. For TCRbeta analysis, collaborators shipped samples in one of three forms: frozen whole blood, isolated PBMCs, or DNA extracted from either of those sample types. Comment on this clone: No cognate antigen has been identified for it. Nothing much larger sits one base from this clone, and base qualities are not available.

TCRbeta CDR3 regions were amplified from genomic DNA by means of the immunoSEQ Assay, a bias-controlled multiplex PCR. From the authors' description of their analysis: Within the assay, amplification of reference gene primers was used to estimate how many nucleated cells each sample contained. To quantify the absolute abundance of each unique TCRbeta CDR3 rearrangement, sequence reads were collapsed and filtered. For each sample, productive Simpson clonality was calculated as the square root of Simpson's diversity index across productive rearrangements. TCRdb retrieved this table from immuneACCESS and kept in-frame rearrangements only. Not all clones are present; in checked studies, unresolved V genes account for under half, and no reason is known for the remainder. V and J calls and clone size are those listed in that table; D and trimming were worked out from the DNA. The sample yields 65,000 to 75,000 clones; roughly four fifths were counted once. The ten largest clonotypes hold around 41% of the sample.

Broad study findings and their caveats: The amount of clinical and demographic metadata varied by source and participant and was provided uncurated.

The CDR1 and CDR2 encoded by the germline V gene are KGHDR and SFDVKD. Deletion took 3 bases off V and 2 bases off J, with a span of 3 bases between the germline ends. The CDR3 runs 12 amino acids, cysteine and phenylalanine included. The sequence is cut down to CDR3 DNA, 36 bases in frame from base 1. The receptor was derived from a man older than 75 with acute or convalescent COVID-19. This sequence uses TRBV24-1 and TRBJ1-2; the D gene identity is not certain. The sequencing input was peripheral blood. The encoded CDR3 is CATSDENYGYTF. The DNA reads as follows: TGTGCCACCAGTGATGAGAACTATGGCTACACCTTC.